This TCR beta chain is from a study of metastatic and nonmetastatic thyroid tumors. About the study: For malignant and benign thyroid patients, tumor or nodule tissue and blood were the sources whose repertoires were compared.

As handled by the study authors: CDR3 was compared across clinicopathological groups, and the resulting differences were used to build a distant-metastasis classifier for papillary thyroid cancer. Using MiXCR, TCRdb re-called clones from the PCR reads. TCRdb assigned the V and J calls; the authors' analysis was not used. The table includes 43,000 or so clones, around 17% detected once. Looked up from germline, CDR1 is MNHNS and CDR2 is SASEGT. V shed 4 bases and J shed 0 bases, with 13 bases lying between them. The CDR3 totals 15 residues. Findings and limits, study-wide: Within blood and tumor, benign nodules reportedly had significantly lower TCR beta diversity than malignant thyroid tumors did.

Each patient went into thyroid surgery without having received any treatment. This clone was observed a handful of times. What it binds is not known. Sequenced material: blood. The clonotype comes from a female donor with papillary thyroid cancer or a benign thyroid nodule (not recorded which). Some clones in this sample may be carry-over from other donors' samples. The chain carries TRBV6-1 and TRBJ2-7; D assignment may be TRBD1 or TRBD2 (5 bases each). The CDR3 sequence: CASSAEGTDSYEQYF. CDR3 nucleotide sequence: TGTGCCAGCAGTGCCGAGGGGACGGACTCCTACGAGCAGTACTTC.